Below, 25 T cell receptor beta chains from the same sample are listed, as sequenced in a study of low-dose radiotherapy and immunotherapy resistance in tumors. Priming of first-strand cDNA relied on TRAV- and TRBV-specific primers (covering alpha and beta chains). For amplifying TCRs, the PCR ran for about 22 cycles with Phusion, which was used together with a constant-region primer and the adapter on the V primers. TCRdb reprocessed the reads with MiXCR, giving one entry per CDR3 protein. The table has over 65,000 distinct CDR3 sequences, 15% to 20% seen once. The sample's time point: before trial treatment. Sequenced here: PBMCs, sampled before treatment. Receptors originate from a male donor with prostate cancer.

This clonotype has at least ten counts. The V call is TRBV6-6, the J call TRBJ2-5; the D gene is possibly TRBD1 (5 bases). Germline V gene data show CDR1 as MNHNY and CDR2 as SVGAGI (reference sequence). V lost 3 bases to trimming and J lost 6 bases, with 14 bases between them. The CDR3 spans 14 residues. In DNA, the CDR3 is TGTGCCAGCAGTTATGAAGGGGCGGTACAGACCCAGTACTTC. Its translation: CASSYEGAVQTQYF.

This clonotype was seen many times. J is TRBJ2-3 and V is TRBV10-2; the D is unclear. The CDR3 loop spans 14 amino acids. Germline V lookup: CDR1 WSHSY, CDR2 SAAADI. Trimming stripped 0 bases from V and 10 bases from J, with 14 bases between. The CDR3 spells CASSESGPRSPQYF. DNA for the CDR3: TGCGCCAGCAGTGAGTCCGGCCCCAGATCTCCGCAGTATTTT.

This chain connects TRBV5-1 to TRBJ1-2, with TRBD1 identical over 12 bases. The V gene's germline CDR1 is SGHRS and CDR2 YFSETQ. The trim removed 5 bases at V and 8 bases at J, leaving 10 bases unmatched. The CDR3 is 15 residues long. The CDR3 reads CASSPGTGGGEGYTF. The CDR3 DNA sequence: TGCGCCAGCAGTCCCGGGACAGGGGGCGGTGAAGGCTACACCTTC.

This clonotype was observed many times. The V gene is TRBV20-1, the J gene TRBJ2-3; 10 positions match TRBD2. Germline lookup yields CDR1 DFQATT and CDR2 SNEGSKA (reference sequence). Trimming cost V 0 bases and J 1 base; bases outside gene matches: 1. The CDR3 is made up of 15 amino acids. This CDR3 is CSARDGTSGTDTQYF. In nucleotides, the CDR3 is TGCAGTGCTAGAGATGGGACTAGCGGCACAGATACGCAGTATTTT.

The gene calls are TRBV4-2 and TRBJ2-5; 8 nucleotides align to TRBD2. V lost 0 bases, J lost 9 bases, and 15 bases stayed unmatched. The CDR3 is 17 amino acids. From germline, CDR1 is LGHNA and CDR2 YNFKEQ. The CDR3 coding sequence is TGTGCCAGCAGCCAAGAAGGGGAACGGGGGGGCCATGGGGCCCAGTACTTC. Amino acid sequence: CASSQEGERGGHGAQYF.

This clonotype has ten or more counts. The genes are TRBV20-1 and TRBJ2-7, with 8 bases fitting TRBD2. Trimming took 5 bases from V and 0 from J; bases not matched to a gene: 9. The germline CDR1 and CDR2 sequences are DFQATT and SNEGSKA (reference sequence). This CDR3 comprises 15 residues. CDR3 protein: CSAARPSGSSYEQYF. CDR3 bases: TGCAGTGCTGCCCGTCCTAGCGGGTCCTCCTACGAGCAGTACTTC.

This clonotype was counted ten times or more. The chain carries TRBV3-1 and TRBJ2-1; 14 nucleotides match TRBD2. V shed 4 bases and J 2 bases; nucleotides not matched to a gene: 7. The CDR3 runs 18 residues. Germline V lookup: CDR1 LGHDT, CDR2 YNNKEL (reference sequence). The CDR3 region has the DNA TGTGCCAGCAGCCCCCGACTAGCGGGGGGGCTAACCTACAATGAGCAGTTCTTC. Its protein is CASSPRLAGGLTYNEQFF.

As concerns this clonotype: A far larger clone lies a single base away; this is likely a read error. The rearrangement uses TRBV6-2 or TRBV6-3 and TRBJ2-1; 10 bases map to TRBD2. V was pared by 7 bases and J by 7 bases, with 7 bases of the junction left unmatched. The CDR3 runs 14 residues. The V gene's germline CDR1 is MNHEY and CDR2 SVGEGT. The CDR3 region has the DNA TGTGCCAGCAAGGCTAGCGGGGGCGGGAATGAGCAGTTCTTC. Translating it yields CASKASGGGNEQFF.

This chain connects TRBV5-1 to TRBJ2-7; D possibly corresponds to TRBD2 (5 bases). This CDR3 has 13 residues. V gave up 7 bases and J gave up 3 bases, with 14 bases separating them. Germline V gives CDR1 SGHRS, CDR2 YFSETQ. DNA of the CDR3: TGCGCCAGCTCTTGGGGAGAAGACTACGAGCAGTACTTC. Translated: CASSWGEDYEQYF.

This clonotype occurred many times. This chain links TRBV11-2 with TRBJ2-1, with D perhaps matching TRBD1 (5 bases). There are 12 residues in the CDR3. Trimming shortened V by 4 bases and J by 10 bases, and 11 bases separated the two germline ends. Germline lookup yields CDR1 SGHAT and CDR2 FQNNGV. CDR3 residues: CASSSGLGEQFF. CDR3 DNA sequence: TGTGCCAGCAGCTCAGGGCTGGGGGAGCAGTTCTTC.

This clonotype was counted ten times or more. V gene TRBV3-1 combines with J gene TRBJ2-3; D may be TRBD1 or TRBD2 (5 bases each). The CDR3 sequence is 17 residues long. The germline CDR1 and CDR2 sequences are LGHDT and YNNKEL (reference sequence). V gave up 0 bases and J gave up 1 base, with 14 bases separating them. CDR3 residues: CASSQDQWDGGTDTQYF. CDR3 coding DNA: TGTGCCAGCAGCCAAGACCAATGGGACGGAGGCACAGATACGCAGTATTTT.

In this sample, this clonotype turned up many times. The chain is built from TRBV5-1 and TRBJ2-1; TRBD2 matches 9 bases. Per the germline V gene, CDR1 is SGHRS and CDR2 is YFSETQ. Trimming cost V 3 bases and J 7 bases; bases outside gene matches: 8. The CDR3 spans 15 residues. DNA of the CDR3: TGCGCCAGCAGCTCGGAGGTAGCGGGGGCTAATGAGCAGTTCTTC. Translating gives CASSSEVAGANEQFF.

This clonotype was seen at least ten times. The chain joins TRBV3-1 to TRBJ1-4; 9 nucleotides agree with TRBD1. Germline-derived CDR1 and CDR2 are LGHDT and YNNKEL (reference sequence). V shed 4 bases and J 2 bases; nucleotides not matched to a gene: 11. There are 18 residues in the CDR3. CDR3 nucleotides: TGTGCCAGCAGCCGGCTACAGGGGGCGCGGGGCACTAATGAAAAACTGTTTTTT. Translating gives CASSRLQGARGTNEKLFF.

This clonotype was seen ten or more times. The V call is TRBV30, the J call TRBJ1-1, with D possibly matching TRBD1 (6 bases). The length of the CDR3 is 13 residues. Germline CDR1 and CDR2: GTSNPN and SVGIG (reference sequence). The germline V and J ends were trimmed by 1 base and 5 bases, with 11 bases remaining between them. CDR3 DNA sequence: TGTGCCTGGAGTGATACAGGGCAAACTGAAGCTTTCTTT. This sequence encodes CAWSDTGQTEAFF.

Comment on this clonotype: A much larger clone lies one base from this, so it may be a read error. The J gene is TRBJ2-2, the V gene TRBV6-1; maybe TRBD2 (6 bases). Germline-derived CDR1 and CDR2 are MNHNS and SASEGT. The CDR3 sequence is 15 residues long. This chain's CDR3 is CASRPATGETGGLFF. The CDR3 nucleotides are TGTGCCAGCAGGCCAGCAACGGGAGAGACCGGGGGGCTGTTTTTT.

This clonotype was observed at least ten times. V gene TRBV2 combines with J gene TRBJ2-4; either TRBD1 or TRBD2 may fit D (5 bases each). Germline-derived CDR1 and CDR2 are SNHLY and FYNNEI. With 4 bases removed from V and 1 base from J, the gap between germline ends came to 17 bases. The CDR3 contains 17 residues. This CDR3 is CASSVLARRVAKNIQYF. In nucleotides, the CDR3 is TGTGCCAGCAGTGTTTTAGCGCGCAGGGTGGCCAAAAACATTCAGTACTTC. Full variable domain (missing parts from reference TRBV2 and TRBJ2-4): EPEVTQTPSHQVTQMGQEVILRCVPISNHLYFYWYRQILGQKVEFLVSFYNNEISEKSEIFDDQFSVERPDGSNFTLKIRSTKLEDSAMYFCASSVLARRVAKNIQYFGAGTRLSVL.

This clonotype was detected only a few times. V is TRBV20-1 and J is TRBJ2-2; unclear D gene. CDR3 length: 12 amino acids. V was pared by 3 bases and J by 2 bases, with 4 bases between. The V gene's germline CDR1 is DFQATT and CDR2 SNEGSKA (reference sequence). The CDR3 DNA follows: TGCAGTGCTAGGGCAAACACCGGGGAGCTGTTTTTT. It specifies CSARANTGELFF.

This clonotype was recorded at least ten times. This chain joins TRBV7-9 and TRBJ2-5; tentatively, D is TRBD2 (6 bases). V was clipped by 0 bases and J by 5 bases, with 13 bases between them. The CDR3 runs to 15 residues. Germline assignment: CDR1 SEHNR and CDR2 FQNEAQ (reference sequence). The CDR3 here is CASSLAQGRGETQYF. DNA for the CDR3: TGTGCCAGCAGCTTAGCGCAGGGACGGGGGGAGACCCAGTACTTC.

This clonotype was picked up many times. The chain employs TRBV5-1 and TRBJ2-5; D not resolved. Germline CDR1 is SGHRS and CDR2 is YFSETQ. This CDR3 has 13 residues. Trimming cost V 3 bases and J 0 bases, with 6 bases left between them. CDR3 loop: CASSSTNQETQYF. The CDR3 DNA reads TGCGCCAGCAGCTCTACAAACCAAGAGACCCAGTACTTC.

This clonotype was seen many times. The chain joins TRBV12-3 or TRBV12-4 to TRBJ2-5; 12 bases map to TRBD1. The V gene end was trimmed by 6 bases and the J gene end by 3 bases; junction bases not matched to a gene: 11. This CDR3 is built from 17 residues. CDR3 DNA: TGTGCCAGCAGCATCTTTGGGACAGGGGGCCCTAAAGAGACCCAGTACTTC. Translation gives CASSIFGTGGPKETQYF.

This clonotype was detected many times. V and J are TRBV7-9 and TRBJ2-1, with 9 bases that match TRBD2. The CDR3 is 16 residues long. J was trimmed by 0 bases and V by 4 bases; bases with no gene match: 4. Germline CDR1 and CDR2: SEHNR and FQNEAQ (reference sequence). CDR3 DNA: TGTGCCAGCAGCTCCCTAGCGGGGAGCTCCTACAATGAGCAGTTCTTC. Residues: CASSSLAGSSYNEQFF.

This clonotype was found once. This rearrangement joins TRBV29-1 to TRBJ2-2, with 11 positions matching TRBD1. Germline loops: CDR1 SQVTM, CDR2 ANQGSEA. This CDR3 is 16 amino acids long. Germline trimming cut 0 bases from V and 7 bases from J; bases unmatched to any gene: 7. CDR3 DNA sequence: TGCAGCGTTGAAGACCACGGGACAGGGGGATACGGGGAGCTGTTTTTT. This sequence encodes CSVEDHGTGGYGELFF.

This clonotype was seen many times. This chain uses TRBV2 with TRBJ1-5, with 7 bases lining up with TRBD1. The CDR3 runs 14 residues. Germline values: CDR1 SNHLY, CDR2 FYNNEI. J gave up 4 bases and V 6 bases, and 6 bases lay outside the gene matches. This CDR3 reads CASRLTGENQPQHF. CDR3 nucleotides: TGTGCCAGCAGGTTAACAGGGGAAAATCAGCCCCAGCATTTT.

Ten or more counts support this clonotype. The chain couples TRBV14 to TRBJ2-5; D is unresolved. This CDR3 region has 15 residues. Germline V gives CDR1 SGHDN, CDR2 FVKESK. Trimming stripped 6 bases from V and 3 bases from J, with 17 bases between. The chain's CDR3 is CASSPGDWQEETQYF. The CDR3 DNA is TGTGCCAGCAGTCCGGGCGACTGGCAAGAAGAGACCCAGTACTTC.

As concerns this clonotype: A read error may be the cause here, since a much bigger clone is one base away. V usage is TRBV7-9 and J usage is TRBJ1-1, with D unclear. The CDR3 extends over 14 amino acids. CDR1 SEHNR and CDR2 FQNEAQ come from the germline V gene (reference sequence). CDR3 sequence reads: CASSLERVRTEASF. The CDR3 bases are TGTGCCAGCAGCTTGGAGCGGGTTCGCACTGAAGCTTCCTTT.